This is a list of T cell receptor beta chains from one sample in a study of T cells in Graves' hyperthyroidism and ophthalmopathy. MiXCR, applied by TCRdb to the multiplex PCR reads, yields one record per CDR3 protein. The profile covers 300,000 to 350,000 distinct CDR3 sequences, with about 14% appearing a single time and around 23% taken by the ten largest. Material: blood. The receptors were sampled from a woman aged 25 to 45 with Graves' hyperthyroidism. Both conserved end residues are part of each CDR3. Each record gives: D gene, J gene, V gene, clone size, CDR3 protein, CDR3 DNA. A D gene is named only where the DNA matches it firmly. Not all rows give a size; the values are once, few, many and, for expanded clones, a class.

TRBD1 TRBJ2-1 TRBV11-1 many CASSLYPGGHEQFF TGTGCCAGCAGCTTATACCCAGGGGGCCATGAGCAGTTCTTC
TRBD1 TRBJ2-7 TRBV5-1 few CASSLERQGVGEQYF TGCGCCAGCAGCTTGGAGAGGCAGGGGGTTGGGGAGCAGTACTTC
TRBD2 TRBJ2-5 TRBV13 . CASSLLRESYRETQYF TGTGCCAGCAGCTTACTGCGGGAGAGTTATAGAGAGACCCAGTACTTC
. TRBJ1-3 TRBV12-3/TRBV12-4 many CASRNLGSGNTIYF TGTGCCAGCAGAAACCTTGGGTCTGGAAACACCATATATTTT
. TRBJ2-2 TRBV12-3/TRBV12-4 many CASSILRPADGELFF TGTGCCAGCAGCATCCTCCGACCTGCGGACGGGGAGCTGTTTTTT
. TRBJ2-1 TRBV6-2/TRBV6-3 many CASSDPRISGSYYNEQFF TGTGCCAGCAGTGATCCGCGGATCAGCGGTTCGTACTACAATGAGCAGTTCTTC
TRBD1 TRBJ2-6 TRBV19 few CAAHRGPNSGANVLTF TGTGCCGCCCACAGGGGTCCAAACTCTGGGGCCAACGTCCTGACTTTC
. TRBJ2-2 TRBV27 few CASRGYGGELFF TGTGCCAGCAGGGGGTATGGCGGGGAGCTGTTTTTT
. TRBJ1-2 TRBV2 . CASRRLLDGYTF TGTGCCAGCCGGCGGCTTTTAGATGGCTACACCTTC
. TRBJ1-5 TRBV11-3 few CASSQDFGGRYWQPQHF TGCGCCAGCAGCCAAGATTTTGGTGGAAGGTATTGGCAGCCCCAGCATTTT